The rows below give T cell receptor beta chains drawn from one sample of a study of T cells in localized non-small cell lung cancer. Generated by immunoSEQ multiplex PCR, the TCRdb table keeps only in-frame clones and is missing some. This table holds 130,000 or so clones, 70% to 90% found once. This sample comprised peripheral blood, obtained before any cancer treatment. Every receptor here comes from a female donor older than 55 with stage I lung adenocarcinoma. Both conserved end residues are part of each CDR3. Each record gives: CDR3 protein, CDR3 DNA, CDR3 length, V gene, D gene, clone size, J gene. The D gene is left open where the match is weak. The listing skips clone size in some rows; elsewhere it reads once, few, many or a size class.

CDR3aa: CASSINYRDKNTEAFF
CDR3nt: TGTGCCAGTAGTATTAATTATAGGGATAAGAACACTGAAGCTTTCTTT
len: 16
v_gene: TRBV19
d_gene: NA
abundance: NA
j_gene: TRBJ1-1

CDR3aa: CASSSTGVSTGELFF
CDR3nt: TGTGCCAGTAGTAGTACAGGGGTGAGCACCGGGGAGCTGTTTTTT
len: 15
v_gene: TRBV19
d_gene: TRBD1
abundance: NA
j_gene: TRBJ2-2

CDR3aa: CASSPRGQGLDEQFF
CDR3nt: TGTGCCAGCAGCCCCCGGGGACAGGGATTAGATGAGCAGTTCTTC
len: 15
v_gene: TRBV7-3
d_gene: TRBD1
abundance: NA
j_gene: TRBJ2-1

CDR3aa: CASSVEIGPNYGYTF
CDR3nt: TGTGCCAGCAGCGTAGAAATAGGTCCTAACTATGGCTACACCTTC
len: 15
v_gene: TRBV9
d_gene: NA
abundance: NA
j_gene: TRBJ1-2

CDR3aa: CASSVAAGDNNEQFF
CDR3nt: TGTGCCAGCAGCGTAGCAGCGGGAGACAACAATGAGCAGTTCTTC
len: 15
v_gene: TRBV9
d_gene: TRBD2
abundance: NA
j_gene: TRBJ2-1

CDR3aa: CASSSQGFGNTIYF
CDR3nt: TGCGCCAGCAGCTCGCAGGGCTTCGGAAACACCATATATTTT
len: 14
v_gene: TRBV5-1
d_gene: NA
abundance: once
j_gene: TRBJ1-3

CDR3aa: CASSGREPSKHQPQHF
CDR3nt: TGTGCCAGCAGTGGGAGAGAACCCAGCAAACATCAGCCCCAGCATTTT
len: 16
v_gene: TRBV6-4
d_gene: NA
abundance: once
j_gene: TRBJ1-5

CDR3aa: CASSLLGSGNTIYF
CDR3nt: TGTGCCAGCAGCTTACTGGGGTCCGGAAACACCATATATTTT
len: 14
v_gene: TRBV11-2
d_gene: NA
abundance: NA
j_gene: TRBJ1-3

CDR3aa: CASSRGLAGNTGELFF
CDR3nt: TGTGCCAGCAGCAGAGGACTAGCGGGGAACACCGGGGAGCTGTTTTTT
len: 16
v_gene: TRBV9
d_gene: TRBD2
abundance: NA
j_gene: TRBJ2-2

CDR3aa: CASSLGAGGDTDTQYF
CDR3nt: TGTGCCAGCAGCTTGGGGGCGGGAGGGGACACAGATACGCAGTATTTT
len: 16
v_gene: TRBV5-6
d_gene: TRBD2
abundance: NA
j_gene: TRBJ2-3

CDR3aa: CASSQGNEQFF
CDR3nt: TGTGCCAGCAGTCAGGGGAATGAGCAGTTCTTC
len: 11
v_gene: TRBV25-1
d_gene: NA
abundance: NA
j_gene: TRBJ2-1